This T cell receptor (beta chain) was recovered during a study of blood T cell repertoires in COVID-19. Overall study: The analysed material was cDNA or gDNA that came from T cells, B-cell-depleted T cells, or PBMCs.

How the authors handled the data: How many nucleated cells were present was estimated from reference gene primer amplification. Clones were sequenced by immunoSEQ multiplex PCR, and TCRdb holds only the in-frame ones, with some missing. That table supplies the V and J calls and clone size; D and trimming were determined from the DNA. The top ten hold around 4.6% of the sample, which has 330,000 or so clones, 88% seen once. Germline V gene lookup returns CDR1 SGDLS and CDR2 YYNGEE. With 3 bases removed from V and 3 bases from J, the gap between germline ends came to 18 bases. This CDR3 spans 17 amino acids. Two consecutive negative NP/OP PCR tests, clearance, or resolved symptoms defined Cohort 3 recovery.

Input material: PBMCs or T cells enriched from blood (not recorded which). J is TRBJ2-2 and V is TRBV9; perhaps TRBD2 as D (6 bases). This sequence was found in a man aged 25-40 years who had recovered from COVID-19. The CDR3 protein is CASSAYGGVGDTGELFF. The CDR3, as DNA: TGTGCCAGCAGCGCGTATGGAGGGGTCGGGGACACCGGGGAGCTGTTTTTT.